What follows is one T cell receptor beta chain and its context. Only one count was recorded for this clone. Its cognate antigen has yet to be identified. No base quality information exists; no much larger clone differs at one position. The donors belonged to the validation cohort of under 150 subjects, which was separate from the roughly 670-subject first cohort. The method behind the library was the immunoSEQ multiplex PCR assay. Concerning the study's data processing: A statistical classification framework was built to diagnose cytomegalovirus status from the catalog of TCR beta chain sequences. The immuneACCESS repertoire file appears here via TCRdb, limited to in-frame rearrangements. These files lack a portion of the clones; in checked studies, under half of the deficit traces to unresolved V genes, and the cause of the others is not known. V and J calls and clone size are copied from that table; D and trimming were computed from the DNA. The sample includes approximately 76,000 clones, with 94% observed a single time. The ten biggest clones cover around 2.1% of the sample.

This sample was taken from a study of cytomegalovirus exposure and HLA in healthy donors (dated by TCRdb to the late 2010s). As for the study more broadly: According to a later analysis, the 120 or so validation repertoires were produced on the same platform as the approximately 600 repertoires of the first cohort. The aim of the study was to test whether cataloging public T cell receptors could identify signatures of past pathogen exposure. Besides the first cohort of hundreds of subjects, a separate validation cohort made up of 120 different subjects was used. High-throughput TCR immunosequencing, statistical association of individual TCRs with disease status, and machine learning were combined to predict cytomegalovirus infection status. The research as a whole found: The classifier was reported to diagnose cytomegalovirus status with high specificity and sensitivity in both the original cohort and the validation cohort. Most TCR sequences were observed very rarely across donors, whereas some public TCRs were present in many individuals. It was suggested by the authors that the approach could potentially be generalized to other disease states and immunological phenotypes. The study listed 150 to 200 TCR beta chains as associated with cytomegalovirus. In a later analysis, TCRs clustered in the first cohort were found to also tend to co-occur in the 120 or so validation repertoires, with 90% to 95% of cluster scores above 0. In vitro tests confirmed that a few of the cytomegalovirus-associated TCR beta chains recognize cytomegalovirus antigens. The validation cohort had no HLA typing available for a later analysis, so co-occurrence within that cohort was assessed over all 120 repertoires.

Counted from cysteine to phenylalanine, this CDR3 has 18 amino acids. Only the CDR3 region is kept as DNA, spanning 54 bases read in frame from base 1. CDR1 and CDR2, per the germline V gene, are MDHEN and SYDVKM. The trim is 3 bases for V and 0 bases for J, with a gap of 17 bases between the germline ends. The rearranged chain carries TRBV28 and TRBJ1-4, with the D gene uncertain. The sequence derives from a young woman in good health and CMV-seronegative. Sequencing was done on a sample of PBMCs. The nucleotide sequence reads as follows: TGTGCCAGCAGTTTCTTAGGGTGGGGAGTAGCAACTAATGAAAAACTGTTTTTT. Its product reads: CASSFLGWGVATNEKLFF.